This T cell receptor beta chain derives from a study of blood T cells in healthy people across ages (dated by TCRdb to between 2015 and 2016). Background for the entire study: In model experiments, template switching captured about one uniquely barcoded TCR beta cDNA molecule for every two T cells. The study analyzed two additional independent replicas of 1 million unique cDNA reads from the same blood draw for two donors, one aged 18 to 30 and one aged 80 or older. The donors were divided into four age groups: young (average approximately 17 years), middle-aged (roughly 40), aged (about 56) and long-lived (approximately 74). The study measured age-related changes in TCR beta repertoire diversity using deep sequencing normalized with unique cDNA molecular identifiers. Overall study results and their limits: Estimates of total diversity from one million sequenced T cells were regarded as lower bounds and underestimates. Bulk unsorted PBMC profiling prevented conclusive comparison of naive and antigen-experienced compartments. Observed TCR beta diversity per million T cells fell roughly linearly with age, and a significant reduction was already apparent by age approximately 41. There was a strong correlation between observed TCR beta diversity and the percentage of naive T cells measured by flow cytometry. The long-lived group showed more naive CD4+ T cells, fewer expanded clones and increased TCR diversity than the aged group, suggesting age selection. Because donor CMV infection status was unknown, age-related changes in expanded clonotypes were potentially confounded.

From cysteine to phenylalanine, the CDR3 is 15 amino acids long. The retained sequence is limited to the CDR3, 45 bases, with the frame set at the first base. V loses 2 bases of germline sequence and J loses 4 bases, and the interval between the two ends is 12 bases. Based on the germline V gene, the CDR1 and CDR2 sequences are KGHSH and LQKENI. Systemically healthy Caucasian individuals from Russia, 35 to 50 in total and aged about 6 to 100 years, were included as donors. Each donor gave ten milliliters of peripheral blood, drawn into EDTA-treated Vacutainer tubes. Ficoll-Paque density-gradient centrifugation was used to isolate PBMCs, with at least 6 million per sample. Total RNA, at least 5 micrograms per sample, was extracted from PBMCs with Trizol reagent. Naive CD45RAhigh/CD27high T cell percentages were measured by flow cytometry on a PBMC aliquot from every donor. The library came from 5' RACE. Instrument on record: Illumina HiSeq 2500. A second roughly 6 to 11 cycle PCR used a sample-barcoded 5' primer and a J-beta primer mix. A template-switch 5' adaptor carrying 12 random nucleotides introduced a unique molecular identifier onto each TCR beta cDNA molecule. Each sample yielded at least 2.5 million CDR3-containing paired-end reads. First-strand cDNA synthesis was performed from all RNA using the Mint cDNA synthesis kit, with priming by a TRBC-specific oligonucleotide. Following uracil-DNA glycosylase treatment, all cDNA underwent a first 18-cycle PCR with the universal primers M1SS and BC2_uni_R. On the study's bioinformatics: For normalization, 1 million high-quality reads, each with a distinct molecular identifier, were randomly selected from each sample. Instead of being binned into consensus sequences, reads with shared molecular identifiers were discarded. MiTCR, with a Q25 quality threshold and the strictest error-elimination algorithm, was used for CDR3 identification, clonotype clustering and error correction. A nonparametric unseen species model with Euler transformation was used to estimate lower-bound total TCR beta diversity. TCRdb itself trimmed the public reads at Q25 with fastp, ran MiXCR and retained productive beta chains. Each record represents a unique CDR3 protein, reported with the most common genes and DNA among its rows. TCRdb, rather than the study authors, made the V and J calls. In this sample the table shows fewer than 650,000 distinct CDR3 sequences, about 29% of which occur a single time. About 3.3% of the sample belongs to the ten largest clones.

This clonotype was seen a handful of times. It has no known antigen specificity. Per-base quality was not reported, and no clone a single base away is much larger than it. The sample was also reused in another study, on T cells of mothers and their children. That second report states: The donors were nine systemically healthy Caucasian individuals, made up of three mothers and their six children. cDNA synthesis consumed the entire amount of extracted RNA, loaded at approximately 1.4 ug RNA in each 15 ul reaction. Sample barcodes and 2-4 random nucleotides were added via the M1S primer in the second PCR. Over 10 million TCR beta CDR3 reads came from each mother, compared with some 3.1 million reads from each child. TCR recombination output is similarly shaped by thymic selection in related and unrelated pairs, with a minor effect exerted by inherited differences. Normalized repertoire overlap was always found to be slightly, but never significantly, higher in related mother-child pairs than in unrelated mother-child pairs. With a sensitivity of approximately 100 clones per million clonotypes, no persistent microchimeric T cell clones were detected. The study used deep NGS to compare TCR beta repertoires of mothers and children, seeking features distinguishing related mother-child pairs from unrelated individuals. Mothers averaged about 40 +/- 4 years of age and children averaged around 10 +/- 4 years. After adapter ligation with NEBNext reagents, the libraries were sequenced on Illumina HiSeq 2000 with 100+100 nt paired-end reads. To prevent cross-contamination, the mother and child libraries were prepared a month apart and were sequenced in separate runs. Between roughly 500,000 and 2,000,000 distinct TCR beta clonotypes were identified per donor. Naive TCR beta clonotypes were estimated from low-frequency clonotypes matched to each donor's FACS-determined naive share, without sorting.

The TCR comes from a boy between 2 and 15 years old in good health. The chain links TRBV18 with TRBJ1-5; the D gene assignment is ambiguous. Sequenced: blood. The CDR3 region has the sequence CASSPAQIGNQPQHF. The DNA reads TGTGCCAGCTCACCAGCGCAGATCGGAAATCAGCCCCAGCATTTT.